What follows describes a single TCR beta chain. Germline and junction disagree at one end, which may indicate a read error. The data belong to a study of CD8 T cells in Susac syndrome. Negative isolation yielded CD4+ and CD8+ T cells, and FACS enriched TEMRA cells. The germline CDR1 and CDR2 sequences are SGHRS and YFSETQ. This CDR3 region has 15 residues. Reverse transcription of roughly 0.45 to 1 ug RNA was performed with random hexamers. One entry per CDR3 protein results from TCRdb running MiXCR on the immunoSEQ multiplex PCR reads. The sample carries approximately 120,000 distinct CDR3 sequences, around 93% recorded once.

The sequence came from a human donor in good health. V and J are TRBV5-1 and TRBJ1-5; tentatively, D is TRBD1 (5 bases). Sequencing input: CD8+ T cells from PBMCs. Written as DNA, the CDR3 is TGTGCCAGCAGCTTAGCGGGGGGGAGCAATCAGCCCCAGCATTTT. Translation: CASSLAGGSNQPQHF.